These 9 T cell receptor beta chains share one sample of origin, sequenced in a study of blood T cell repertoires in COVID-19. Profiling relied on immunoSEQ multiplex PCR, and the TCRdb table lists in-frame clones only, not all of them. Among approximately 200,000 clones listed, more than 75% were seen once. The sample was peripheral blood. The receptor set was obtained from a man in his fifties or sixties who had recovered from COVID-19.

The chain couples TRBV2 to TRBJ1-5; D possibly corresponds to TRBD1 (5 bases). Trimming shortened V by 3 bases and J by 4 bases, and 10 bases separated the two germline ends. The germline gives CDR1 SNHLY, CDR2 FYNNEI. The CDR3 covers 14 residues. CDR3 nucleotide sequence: TGTGCCAGCAGTGACAGGGTTGGTAATCAGCCCCAGCATTTT. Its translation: CASSDRVGNQPQHF.

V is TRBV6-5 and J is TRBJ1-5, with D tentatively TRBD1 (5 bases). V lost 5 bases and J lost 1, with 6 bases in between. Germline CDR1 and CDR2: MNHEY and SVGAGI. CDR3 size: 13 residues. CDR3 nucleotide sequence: TGTGCCAGCAGTCGACAGAGCAATCAGCCCCAGCATTTT. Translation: CASSRQSNQPQHF.

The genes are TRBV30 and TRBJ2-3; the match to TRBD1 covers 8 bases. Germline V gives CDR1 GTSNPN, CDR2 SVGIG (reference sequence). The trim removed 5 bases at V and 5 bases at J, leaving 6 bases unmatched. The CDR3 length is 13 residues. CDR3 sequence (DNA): TGTGCCTGGGCAGGACAGGGAAGAGATACGCAGTATTTT. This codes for CAWAGQGRDTQYF. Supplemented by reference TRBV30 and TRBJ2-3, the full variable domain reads SQTIHQWPATLVQPVGSPLSLECTVEGTSNPNLYWYRQAAGRGLQLLFYSVGIGQISSEVPQNLSASRPQDRQFILSSKKLLLSDSGFYLCAWAGQGRDTQYFGPGTRLTVL.

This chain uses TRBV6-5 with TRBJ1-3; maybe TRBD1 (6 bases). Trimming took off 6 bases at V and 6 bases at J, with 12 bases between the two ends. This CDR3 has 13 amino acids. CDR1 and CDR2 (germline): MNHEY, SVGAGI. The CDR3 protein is CASSPQGTNTIYF. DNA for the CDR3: TGTGCCAGCAGCCCACAGGGTACAAACACCATATATTTT.

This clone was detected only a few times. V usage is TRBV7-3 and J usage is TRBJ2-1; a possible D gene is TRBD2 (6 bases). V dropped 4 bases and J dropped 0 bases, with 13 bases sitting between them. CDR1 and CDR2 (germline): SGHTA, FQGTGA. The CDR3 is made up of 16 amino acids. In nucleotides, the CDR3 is TGTGCCAGCAGCTCTGATAGCGGAGCCTCCTACAATGAGCAGTTCTTC. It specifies CASSSDSGASYNEQFF.

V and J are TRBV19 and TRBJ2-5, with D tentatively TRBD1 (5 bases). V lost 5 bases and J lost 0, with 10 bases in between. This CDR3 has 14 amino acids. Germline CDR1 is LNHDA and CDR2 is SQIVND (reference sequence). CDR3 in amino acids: CASSSPTDQETQYF. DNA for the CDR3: TGTGCCAGTAGTTCCCCGACAGACCAAGAGACCCAGTACTTC.

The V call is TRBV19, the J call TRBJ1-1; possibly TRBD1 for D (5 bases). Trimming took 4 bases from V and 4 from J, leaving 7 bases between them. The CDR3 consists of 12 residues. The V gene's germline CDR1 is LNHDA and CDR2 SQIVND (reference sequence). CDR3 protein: CASSRGLTEAFF. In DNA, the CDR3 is TGTGCCAGTAGTAGGGGACTCACTGAAGCTTTCTTT.

CDR3 sequence: CASSAERGRRTGELFF. The CDR3 nucleotides are TGCGCCAGCAGCGCAGAAAGGGGGCGCCGCACCGGGGAGCTGTTTTTT. The J gene is TRBJ2-2, the V gene TRBV4-1, with TRBD1 matching over 7 bases. The germline CDR1 and CDR2 sequences are MGHRA and YSYEKL. V lost 5 bases, J lost 4 bases, and 10 bases stayed unmatched. CDR3 size: 16 residues.

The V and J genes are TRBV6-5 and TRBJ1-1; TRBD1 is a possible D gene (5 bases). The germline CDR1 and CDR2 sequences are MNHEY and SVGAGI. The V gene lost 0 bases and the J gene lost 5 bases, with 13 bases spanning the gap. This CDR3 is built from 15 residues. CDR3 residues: CASSYSWQGGTEAFF. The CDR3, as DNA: TGTGCCAGCAGTTACTCGTGGCAGGGTGGAACTGAAGCTTTCTTT.